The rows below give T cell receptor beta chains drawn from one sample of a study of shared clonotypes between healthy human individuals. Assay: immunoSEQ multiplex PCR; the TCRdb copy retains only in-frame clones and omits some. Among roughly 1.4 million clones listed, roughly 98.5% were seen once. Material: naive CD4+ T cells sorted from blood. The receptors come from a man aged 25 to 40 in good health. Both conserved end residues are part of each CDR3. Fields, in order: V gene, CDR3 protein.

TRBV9,CASSVSGSYNEQFF
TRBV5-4,CASSKLSPSDTQYF
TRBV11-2,CASSQGLAGVRPQFF
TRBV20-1,CSARDDGPQYF
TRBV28,CASSGVFGNYEQYF
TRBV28,CASSSSQAGGRQPQHF
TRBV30,CAWSVLAGVGEAFF
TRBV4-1,CASSQPPGTPNYGYTF
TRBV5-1,CASSPASGRTYEQYF
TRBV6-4,CASSLTRLNEQFF
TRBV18,CASSSQGVTEAFF
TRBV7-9,CASSLEVQGSYEQYF
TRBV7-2,CASTPDRVYEQYF
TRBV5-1,CASSSTGFTEAFF
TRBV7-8,CASSPRGDSWGEQYF
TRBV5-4,CASSLVGNEAFF
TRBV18,CASSLEDRLNTEAFF
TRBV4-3,CASSQDSGASWETQYF
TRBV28,CASSSEFQETQYF
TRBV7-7,CASSLGPRGGNEKLFF
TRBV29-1,CSVATSGSSYNEQFF
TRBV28,CASTPPVGGYTF
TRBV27,CASSLVGGVLFF
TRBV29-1,CSVGPRGRGYNEQFF
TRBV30,CAWTGETRETQYF
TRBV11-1,CASSFGAVLLNEQFF
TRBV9,CASSVAAGGQDTQYF
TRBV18,CASSPRSSGSSSNEQFF
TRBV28,CASRPGGSSYNEQFF
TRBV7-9,CASSSVGGPMNTEAFF
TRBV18,CASSLNAEAFF
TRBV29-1,CSVEGGGNTEAFF
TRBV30,CAWIPGASTGELFF
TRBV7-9,CASSLPPAGNTEAFF
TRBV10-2,CASQGYSNQPQHF
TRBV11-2,CASSLGPQPYGYTF
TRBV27,CASPFNEQFF
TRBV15,CATSRATSGRLDTQYF
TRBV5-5,CASSYTGTPNQPQHF
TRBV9,CASSVGPSSGRSSYNEQFF
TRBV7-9,CASSPSTRGYTF
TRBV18,CASSSRPATNEKLFF
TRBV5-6,CASSVGPINEKLFF
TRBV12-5,CASGLEWAYNEQFF
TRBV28,CASSVPGQGAETQYF
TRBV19,CASSILSSRQGLTGELFF
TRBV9,CASSVRDRDTDTQYF
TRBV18,CASSPRTSGTYEQYF
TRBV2,CASKWTEQETQYF
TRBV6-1,CASSELGGHVYGYTF
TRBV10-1,CASSEGLAGQETQYF
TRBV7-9,CASTRGLATNEKLFF
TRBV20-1,CSARRGSEQYF
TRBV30,CAWSVSRGTEAFF
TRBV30,CAWSTGVYEQYF